A selection of T cell receptor beta chains follows, all from one sample in a study of vaccination effects on CD4 cells after COVID-19. No cognate antigen is known for these TCRs. The table came from immunoSEQ multiplex PCR; TCRdb's copy has only in-frame clones and leaves some out. The sample contains about 46,000 clones, about 74% of which appear only once. The source was CD4+ T cells from PBMCs cultured without peptide, collected before COVID-19 vaccination. Source of these receptors: a human donor who had a prior SARS-CoV-2 infection. Both conserved end residues are part of each CDR3. The D gene is left open where the match is weak.

>TRBV27|.|TRBJ1-2
CASANPNYGYTF
>TRBV15|.|TRBJ2-7
CATSRDWGEQYF
>TRBV2|.|TRBJ2-5
CASSVGRPQAQYF
>TRBV27|.|TRBJ2-3
CASSFRVGEEDTQYF
>TRBV27|.|TRBJ2-5
CASRRQGGETQYF
>TRBV4-1|.|TRBJ2-7
CASSLLAGTSSSYEQYF
>TRBV11-3|TRBD1|TRBJ2-3
CASSLGGQGADTQYF
>TRBV30|TRBD2|TRBJ2-1
CAWSVLAGGLKQFF
>TRBV5-4|TRBD1|TRBJ1-2
CASRPWTGPLGYTF
>TRBV5-4|.|TRBJ2-4
CASSLPGDGAKNIQYF
>TRBV6-5|.|TRBJ2-5
CASSWGLQETQYF
>TRBV11-3|TRBD1|TRBJ1-5
CASSSRQGRWNQPQHF
>TRBV5-5|.|TRBJ1-5
CASSDFGNQPQHF
>TRBV18|.|TRBJ1-5
CASSQTGRLQNQPQHF
>TRBV7-9|.|TRBJ2-4
CASSSPGLRDKNIQYF
>TRBV6-2/TRBV6-3|.|TRBJ2-1
CASSYRVSSYNEQFF
>TRBV5-1|TRBD2|TRBJ2-1
CASSWTSGRVSSYNEQFF
>TRBV11-3|.|TRBJ2-1
CASSKLRSIRNEQFF
>TRBV10-2|.|TRBJ2-1
CASSELDNEQFF
>TRBV7-2|TRBD2|TRBJ2-7
CASSLEHAGGHEQYF
>TRBV5-1|TRBD1|TRBJ2-5
CASSWGGQGGQETQYF
>TRBV20-1|.|TRBJ2-7
CSASARYEQYF
>TRBV6-4|TRBD1|TRBJ2-7
CASRQGPYEQYF
>TRBV9|.|TRBJ2-2
CASSVGPGGELFF
>TRBV7-6|.|TRBJ2-1
CASSGPVWVYNEQFF
>TRBV21-1|.|TRBJ1-2
CASSTYDSLGHF
>TRBV7-3|TRBD1|TRBJ2-1
CASSLTLSRGLFNEQFF